This TCR beta chain was identified in a study of Ad26.COV2.S vaccination and SARS-CoV-2 variants (dated by TCRdb to the early 2020s). For context, the study as a whole: Donors in the vaccine arm were drawn from COV1001, a multicentre, randomized, double-blind, placebo-controlled phase I-IIa trial testing Ad26.COV2.S in healthy adults. The TCR-sequenced set comprised approximately 30 samples: around 20 Ad26.COV2.S vaccine recipients, 5 placebo recipients and 8 SARS-CoV-2 convalescent individuals. Ad26.COV2.S was administered intramuscularly at 5 x 10^10 or 1 x 10^11 viral particles, either as a single shot or as two shots given 56 days apart. The specificity and breadth of SARS-CoV-2-reactive T cell receptors after Ad26.COV2.S vaccination were assessed by TCRbeta repertoire sequencing. Throughout the experiments and outcome assessment, investigators stayed blinded to trial group allocation. Trial participants were randomized into five groups of five, in which low-dose or high-dose Ad26.COV2.S was given once or twice, or placebo was given on both occasions. On the study overall, not on this receptor specifically: According to the authors, total T cell responses may have been underestimated by the TCR breadth and depth analyses. Comparing responses between vaccine doses or regimens was not something the study was powered to do. After vaccination, substantial breadth of spike-specific CD8+ and CD4+ T cell responses was reported. Spike-specific TCR breadth was higher in Ad26.COV2.S recipients than in placebo recipients (P = 0.0014). Vaccine and placebo recipients had similar non-spike TCR breadth, a finding consistent with the vaccine containing only spike.

The treatment or condition label, as the study defines it: over 15 received Ad26.COV2.S at low or high dose, single or two shots; roughly 5 received placebo; per-sample allocation not given. Repertoires of vaccine and placebo recipients were sequenced from samples collected on day 63 after the first injection. Cohort 1b enrolled roughly 25 adults aged 18-55 years at a single site in Boston, USA, between 29 July and 7 August 2020. As a vaccine, Ad26.COV2.S was a replication-incompetent adenovirus type 26 vector that expressed a prefusion-stabilized SARS-CoV-2 spike protein derived from the original Wuhan strain. The immunoSEQ Assay was used to sequence TCRbeta CDR3 regions. After extraction, genomic DNA underwent amplification by bias-controlled multiplex PCR, followed by high-throughput sequencing. The authors processed their data as follows. To quantify the absolute abundance of each unique TCRbeta CDR3 region, sequences were collapsed and filtered. T cell fraction was estimated by normalizing TCRbeta template counts to usable DNA, which was measured by amplifying reference genes present in all nucleated cells. Repertoire TCRs were annotated as SARS-CoV-2-specific by exact matching of V gene, CDR3 amino acid sequence and J gene to a known reactive TCR set. The reference SARS-CoV-2 TCR set was derived from MIRA and filtered for enrichment in COVID-19-positive ImmuneCODE repertoires, a step that removed public or cross-reactive TCRs. Using the MIRA antigens, annotated TCRs were further analysed by specific ORF or by position within an ORF. Breadth was defined as annotated unique rearrangements over total unique productive rearrangements; depth was the summed frequency of those rearrangements. Two-sided Wilcoxon rank-sum tests were applied when comparing TCR breadth between groups. Imported from immuneACCESS, the table was reduced by TCRdb to in-frame sequences with V and J called. These copies leave out some clones; in studies compared against another copy, an unresolved V gene accounts for under half, and the cause of the remainder is not known. V and J calls and clone size follow that table, whereas D and trimming were derived from the DNA. The sample table lists 300,000 to 350,000 clones, around 89% of them with a count of one. The biggest ten clones account for around 5.3% of the sample.

This clone appeared once. Its binding antigen is unknown. No per-base quality is available; no much larger clone lies one base away. The receptor's source is a person aged 18-60 years who received the Ad26.COV2.S COVID-19 vaccine or a placebo. The specimen comprised peripheral blood, sampled in a trial of Ad26.COV2.S vaccine versus placebo.

The DNA is as follows: TGTGCCAGCAGCTTAGGATCCGCCGAAAAACTGTTTTTT. Its amino acids are CASSLGSAEKLFF. The chain links TRBV7-9 with TRBJ1-4; no D gene can be assigned with confidence. The CDR3 goes from the cysteine to the phenylalanine over 13 residues. Of all the DNA, just the CDR3 is kept, 39 bases in frame from base 1. In the germline V gene (reference sequence), CDR1 corresponds to SEHNR and CDR2 to FQNEAQ. At the junction V is shortened by 1 base and J by 8 bases, with 8 bases in between.